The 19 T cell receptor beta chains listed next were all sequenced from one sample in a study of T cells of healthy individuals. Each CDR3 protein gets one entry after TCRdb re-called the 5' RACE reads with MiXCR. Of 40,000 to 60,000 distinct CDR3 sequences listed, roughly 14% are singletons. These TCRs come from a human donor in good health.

CDR3 sequence (DNA): TGTGCCAGCAGCGTAGGGGGCGTAGGAAACACCATATATTTT. It encodes CASSVGGVGNTIYF. The chain couples TRBV9 to TRBJ1-3; D is perhaps TRBD1 (5 bases). Germline V gene lookup returns CDR1 SGDLS and CDR2 YYNGEE. The CDR3 spans 14 residues. Trimming cost V 0 bases and J 4 bases, with 8 bases left between them.

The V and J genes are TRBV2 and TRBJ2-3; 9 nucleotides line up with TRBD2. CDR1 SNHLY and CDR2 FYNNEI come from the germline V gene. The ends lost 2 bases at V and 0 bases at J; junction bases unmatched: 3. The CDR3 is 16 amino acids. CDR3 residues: CASSETGLASTDTQYF. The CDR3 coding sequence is TGTGCCAGCAGTGAAACCGGACTAGCGAGCACAGATACGCAGTATTTT.

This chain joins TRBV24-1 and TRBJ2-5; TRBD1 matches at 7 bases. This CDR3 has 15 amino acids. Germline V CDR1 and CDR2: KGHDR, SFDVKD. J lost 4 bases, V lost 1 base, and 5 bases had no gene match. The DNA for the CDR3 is TGTGCCACCAGTGATTTACAGGGGTCGGGAGAGACCCAGTACTTC. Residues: CATSDLQGSGETQYF.

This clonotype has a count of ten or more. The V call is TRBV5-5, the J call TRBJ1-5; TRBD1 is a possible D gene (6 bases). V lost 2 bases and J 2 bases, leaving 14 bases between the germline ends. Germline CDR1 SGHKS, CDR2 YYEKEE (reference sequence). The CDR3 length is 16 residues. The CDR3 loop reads CASSFSHRVGNQPQHF. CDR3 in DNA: TGTGCCAGCAGCTTCTCACACAGGGTTGGCAATCAGCCCCAGCATTTT.

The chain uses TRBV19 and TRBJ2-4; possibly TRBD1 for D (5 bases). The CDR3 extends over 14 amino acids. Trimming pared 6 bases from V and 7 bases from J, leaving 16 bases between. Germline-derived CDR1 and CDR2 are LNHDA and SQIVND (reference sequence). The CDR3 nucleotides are TGTGCCAGTAGCCCCGGGCCAAGGGGTAACATTCAGTACTTC. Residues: CASSPGPRGNIQYF.

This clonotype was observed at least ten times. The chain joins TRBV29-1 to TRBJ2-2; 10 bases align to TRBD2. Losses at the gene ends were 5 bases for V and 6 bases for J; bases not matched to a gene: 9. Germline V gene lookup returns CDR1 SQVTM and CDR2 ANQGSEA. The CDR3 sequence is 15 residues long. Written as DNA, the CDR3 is TGCAGCGTTAGCGGGGGGGCCCTTGTCGCCGGGGAGCTGTTTTTT. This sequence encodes CSVSGGALVAGELFF.

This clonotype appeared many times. The CDR3 here is CASSTRTGSDEQYF. DNA for the CDR3: TGTGCCAGCTCAACCAGGACAGGGTCCGACGAGCAGTACTTC. This chain links TRBV18 with TRBJ2-7; 8 bases align to TRBD1. CDR1 is KGHSH and CDR2 is LQKENI in the germline V gene. The CDR3 has 14 amino acids. After removal of 5 bases from V and 5 bases from J, the junction contained 8 bases not matched to a gene.

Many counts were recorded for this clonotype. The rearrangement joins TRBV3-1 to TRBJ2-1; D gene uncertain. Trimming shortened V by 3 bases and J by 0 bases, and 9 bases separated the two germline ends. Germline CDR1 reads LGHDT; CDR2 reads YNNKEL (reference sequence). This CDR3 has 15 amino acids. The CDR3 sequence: CASSQDQSSYNEQFF. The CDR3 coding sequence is TGTGCCAGCAGCCAGGACCAAAGCTCCTACAATGAGCAGTTCTTC.

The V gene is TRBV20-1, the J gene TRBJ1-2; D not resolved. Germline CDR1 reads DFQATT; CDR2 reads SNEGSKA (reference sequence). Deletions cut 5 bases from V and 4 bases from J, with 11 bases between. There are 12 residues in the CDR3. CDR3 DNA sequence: TGCAGTGCTCGGGAGGGTAGCTATGGCTACACCTTC. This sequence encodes CSAREGSYGYTF.

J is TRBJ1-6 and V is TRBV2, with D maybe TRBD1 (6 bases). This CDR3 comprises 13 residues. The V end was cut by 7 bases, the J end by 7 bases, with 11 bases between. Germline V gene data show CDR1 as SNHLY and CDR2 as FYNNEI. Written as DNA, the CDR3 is TGTGCCAGCACGGGACAATGGAATTCACCCCTCCACTTT. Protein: CASTGQWNSPLHF.

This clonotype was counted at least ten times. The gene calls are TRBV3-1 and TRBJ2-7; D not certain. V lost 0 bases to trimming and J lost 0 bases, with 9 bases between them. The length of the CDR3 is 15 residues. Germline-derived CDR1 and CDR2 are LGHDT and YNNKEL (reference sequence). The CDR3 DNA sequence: TGTGCCAGCAGCCAAGAAGGCGGAAGCTCCTACGAGCAGTACTTC. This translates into CASSQEGGSSYEQYF.

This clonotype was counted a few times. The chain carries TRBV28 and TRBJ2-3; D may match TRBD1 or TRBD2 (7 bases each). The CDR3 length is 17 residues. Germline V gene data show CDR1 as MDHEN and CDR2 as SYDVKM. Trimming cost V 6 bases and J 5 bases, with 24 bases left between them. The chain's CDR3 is CASSPSVGGAGGDTQYF. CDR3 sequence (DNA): TGTGCCAGCAGCCCCTCGGTGGGGGGGGCAGGGGGAGATACGCAGTATTTT.

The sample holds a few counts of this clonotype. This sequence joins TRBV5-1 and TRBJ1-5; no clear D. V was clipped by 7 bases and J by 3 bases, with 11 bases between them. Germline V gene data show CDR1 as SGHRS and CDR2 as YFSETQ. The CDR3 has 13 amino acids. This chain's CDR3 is CASQKDVNQPQHF. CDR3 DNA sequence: TGCGCCAGCCAAAAGGACGTCAATCAGCCCCAGCATTTT.

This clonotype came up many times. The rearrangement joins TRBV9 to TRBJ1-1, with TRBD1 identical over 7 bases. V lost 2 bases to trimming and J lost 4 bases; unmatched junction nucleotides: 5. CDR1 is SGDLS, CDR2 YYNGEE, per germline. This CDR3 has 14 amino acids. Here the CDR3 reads CASSVEDRATEAFF. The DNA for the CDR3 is TGTGCCAGCAGCGTGGAAGACAGGGCCACTGAAGCTTTCTTT.

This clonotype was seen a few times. The CDR3 spells CASSQAWGNEQFF. The DNA for the CDR3 is TGCGCCAGCAGCCAGGCCTGGGGCAATGAGCAGTTCTTC. The J gene is TRBJ2-1, the V gene TRBV5-1; D not certain. Trimming left V 4 bases short and J 6 bases short, with 11 bases between. The CDR3 covers 13 residues. From germline, CDR1 is SGHRS and CDR2 YFSETQ.

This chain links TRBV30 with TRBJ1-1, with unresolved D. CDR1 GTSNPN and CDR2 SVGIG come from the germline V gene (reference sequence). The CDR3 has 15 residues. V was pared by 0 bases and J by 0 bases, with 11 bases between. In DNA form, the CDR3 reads TGTGCCTGGAGTGTGGATTCGAGAATGAACACTGAAGCTTTCTTT. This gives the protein CAWSVDSRMNTEAFF.

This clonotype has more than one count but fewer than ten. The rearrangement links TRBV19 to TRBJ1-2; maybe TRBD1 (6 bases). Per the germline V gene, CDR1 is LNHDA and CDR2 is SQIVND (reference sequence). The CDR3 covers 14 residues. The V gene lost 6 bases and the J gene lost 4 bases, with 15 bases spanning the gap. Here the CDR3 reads CASRAKQGRYGYTF. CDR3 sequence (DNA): TGTGCCAGTAGGGCGAAACAGGGTCGCTATGGCTACACCTTC.

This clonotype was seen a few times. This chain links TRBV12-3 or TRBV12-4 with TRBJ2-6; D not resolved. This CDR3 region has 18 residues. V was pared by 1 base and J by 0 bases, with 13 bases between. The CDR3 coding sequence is TGTGCCAGCAGTTTAGTCTTGCTCAGCACCTCTGGGGCCAACGTCCTGACTTTC. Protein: CASSLVLLSTSGANVLTF.

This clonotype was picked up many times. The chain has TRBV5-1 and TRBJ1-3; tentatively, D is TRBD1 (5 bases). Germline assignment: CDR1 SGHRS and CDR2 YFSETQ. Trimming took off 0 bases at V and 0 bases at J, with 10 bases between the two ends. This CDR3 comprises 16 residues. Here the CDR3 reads CASSLEGRVSGNTIYF. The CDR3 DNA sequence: TGCGCCAGCAGCTTGGAGGGCAGGGTCTCTGGAAACACCATATATTTT. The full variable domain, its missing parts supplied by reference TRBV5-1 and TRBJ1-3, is KAGVTQTPRYLIKTRGQQVTLSCSPISGHRSVSWYQQTPGQGLQFLFEYFSETQRNKGNFPGRFSGRQFSNSRSEMNVSTLELGDSALYLCASSLEGRVSGNTIYFGEGSWLTVV.